This TCR beta chain is drawn from a study of cytomegalovirus exposure and HLA in healthy donors. In the study overall: According to later analysis, the same platform produced the roughly 110 validation and 600 to 800 first-cohort repertoires. Broader study findings: That first-cohort TCR clusters tended to co-occur in the 120 or so validation repertoires was found in a later analysis.

CDR3 length: 13 residues. Per the germline V gene, CDR1 is SGHTA and CDR2 is FQGNSA. Trimming took 5 bases from V and 7 from J, leaving 14 bases between them. The study drew the donors from its roughly 120-subject validation cohort, separate from the approximately 700-subject first cohort. Method: immunoSEQ multiplex PCR; TCRdb's copy keeps in-frame clones and lacks some. The sample has about 79,000 clones, approximately 93% seen once. A word on this clone: Its antigen is not known.

The rearrangement joins TRBV7-2 to TRBJ1-1; no clear D. The clonotype comes from a woman in her thirties in good health and CMV-seronegative. Sequencing input: PBMCs. In DNA form, the CDR3 reads TGTGCCAGCAGCCCGAAGGCGGGAGGTGAAGCTTTCTTT. As protein: CASSPKAGGEAFF.